The present entry profiles one T cell receptor (beta chain) with its context. Measured with immunoSEQ multiplex PCR; TCRdb has only the in-frame clones, and not every one. The sample lists more than 550,000 clones; 70% to 90% were seen once. Germline V gene data show CDR1 as MNHEY and CDR2 as SMNVEV (reference sequence). The CDR3 runs 15 residues. V dropped 6 bases and J dropped 5; count of bases not matched to a gene: 8. The sample comes from a study of shared T cell receptors in the human thymus. This same sample was also taken into another study, of human thymus T cells.

The sequenced sample was thymocytes. This sequence was found in a boy under two years old with a congenital heart defect. The rearrangement links TRBV27 to TRBJ2-5; 11 positions match TRBD1. This CDR3 reads CASSPGQGAGETQYF. The CDR3 region has the DNA TGTGCCAGCAGCCCTGGACAGGGGGCGGGGGAGACCCAGTACTTC.